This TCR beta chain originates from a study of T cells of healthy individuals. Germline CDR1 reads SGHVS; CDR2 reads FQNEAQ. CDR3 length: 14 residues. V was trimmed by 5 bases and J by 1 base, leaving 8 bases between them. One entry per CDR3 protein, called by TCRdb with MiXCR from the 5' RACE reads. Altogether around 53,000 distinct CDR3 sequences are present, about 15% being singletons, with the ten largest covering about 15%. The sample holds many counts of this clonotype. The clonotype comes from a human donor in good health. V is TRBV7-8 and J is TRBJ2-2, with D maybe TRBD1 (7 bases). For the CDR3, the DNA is TGTGCCAGCAGCCAGGGGGGGAACACCGGGGAGCTGTTTTTT. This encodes CASSQGGNTGELFF.